One sample yielded the 16 T cell receptor beta chains listed below, sequenced in a study of OX40 agonist ivuxolimab in advanced cancers. Using immunoSEQ multiplex PCR, the repertoire was profiled, and TCRdb retains in-frame clones only, with some absent. The data show about 83,000 clones, approximately 85% seen once. Sequences were derived from CD4+ or CD8+ T cells sorted from blood, sampled in a trial of the OX40 agonist ivuxolimab. These receptors all stem from an adult with an advanced solid tumor such as melanoma, head and neck, liver or kidney cancer.

A note on this clone: Germline is not matched at one junction end, which may reflect a read error. V usage is TRBV7-8 and J usage is TRBJ1-1; tentative D call: TRBD1 (5 bases). The CDR3 runs 14 residues. Germline loops: CDR1 SGHVS, CDR2 FQNEAQ. CDR3 protein: CASRLGAGPSEAFF. Here the CDR3 DNA reads TGTGCCAGCAGATTAGGGGCGGGGCCTTCTGAAGCTTTCTTT.

CDR3 bases: TGTGCCAGCAGCCCAGGGACAGGTCTGGGGCGCGAGCAGTACTTC. Its protein product is CASSPGTGLGREQYF. The chain couples TRBV7-9 to TRBJ2-7; 8 bases map to TRBD1. Trimming at V came to 5 bases and at J to 6 bases, leaving 12 bases not matched to a gene. Germline-derived CDR1 and CDR2 are SEHNR and FQNEAQ (reference sequence). The CDR3 has 15 residues.

The rearrangement uses TRBV6-6 and TRBJ1-2, with D hard to call. Germline V lookup: CDR1 MNHNY, CDR2 SVGAGI (reference sequence). CDR3 length: 12 residues. Trimming cost V 0 bases and J 4 bases, with 3 bases left between them. This chain's CDR3 is CASSYSAYGYTF. In DNA form, the CDR3 reads TGTGCCAGCAGTTACTCTGCCTATGGCTACACCTTC.

The chain has TRBV5-1 and TRBJ1-1, with D unresolved. Trimming removed 2 bases at V and 3 bases at J, with 11 bases between. Germline V CDR1 and CDR2: SGHRS, YFSETQ. The length of the CDR3 is 14 residues. CDR3 protein: CASSFGRRDTEAFF. In DNA form, the CDR3 reads TGCGCCAGCAGCTTCGGACGGAGAGACACTGAAGCTTTCTTT.

This rearrangement joins TRBV6-1 to TRBJ2-3; TRBD1 matches 11 bases. Germline CDR1 reads MNHNS; CDR2 reads SASEGT. The ends lost 8 bases at V and 5 bases at J; junction bases unmatched: 6. CDR3 length: 14 residues. The CDR3 DNA reads TGTGCCAGCTCTGGGACAGGGGGACGAGATACGCAGTATTTT. It codes for CASSGTGGRDTQYF.

The table lists this clone with a count of one. The chain couples TRBV4-1 to TRBJ2-6, with D unresolved. The CDR3 runs 16 residues. Trimming stripped 0 bases from V and 2 bases from J, with 8 bases between. The V gene's germline CDR1 is MGHRA and CDR2 YSYEKL. This CDR3 is CASSQEETAGANVLTF. The CDR3, as DNA: TGCGCCAGCAGCCAAGAAGAAACAGCTGGGGCCAACGTCCTGACTTTC.

V usage is TRBV7-2 and J usage is TRBJ2-3; D might be TRBD1 or TRBD2, each matching 6 bases. Germline values: CDR1 SGHTA, CDR2 FQGNSA. Trimming shortened V by 5 bases and J by 1 base, and 25 bases separated the two germline ends. This CDR3 comprises 19 residues. DNA of the CDR3: TGTGCCAGCAGCCAGGCGATCGGGGGCCCCCGGGGCCGCACAGATACGCAGTATTTT. The encoded protein is CASSQAIGGPRGRTDTQYF. Looking up the rest from reference TRBV7-2 and TRBJ2-3 gives the full variable domain: GAGVSQSPSNKVTEKGKDVELRCDPISGHTALYWYRQSLGQGLEFLIYFQGNSAPDKSGLPSDRFSAERTGGSVSTLTIQRTQQEDSAVYLCASSQAIGGPRGRTDTQYFGPGTRLTVL.

The chain carries TRBV19 and TRBJ2-1, with TRBD2 matching over 14 bases. There are 16 residues in the CDR3. J was trimmed by 7 bases and V by 9 bases; bases with no gene match: 11. The germline V gene encodes CDR1 LNHDA and CDR2 SQIVND (reference sequence). CDR3 in DNA: TGTGCCAGCCTTAAACGACTAGCGGGGGGGTGGAATGAGCAGTTCTTC. Translated, it gives CASLKRLAGGWNEQFF.

The chain links TRBV30 to TRBJ2-3; D remains unclear. The germline gives CDR1 GTSNPN, CDR2 SVGIG (reference sequence). Trimming cost V 2 bases and J 1 base, with 7 bases left between them. CDR3 length equals 13 residues. The CDR3 spells CAWSNPGTDTQYF. CDR3 in DNA: TGTGCCTGGAGTAACCCGGGCACAGATACGCAGTATTTT.

The count of this clone is one. The chain combines TRBV5-4 with TRBJ2-5; the D gene is possibly TRBD2 (5 bases). Trimming stripped 4 bases from V and 1 base from J, with 11 bases between. CDR1 and CDR2 (germline): SGHNT, YYREEE (reference sequence). The CDR3 totals 14 residues. The CDR3 bases are TGTGCCAGCAGCCTGGTCGAGGGCCAAGAGACCCAGTACTTC. It yields the protein CASSLVEGQETQYF.

The V and J genes are TRBV9 and TRBJ1-3; 10 nucleotides line up with TRBD1. Germline lookup yields CDR1 SGDLS and CDR2 YYNGEE. This CDR3 contains 17 residues. Trimming removed 0 bases from V and 2 bases from J; junction bases left unmatched: 5. The CDR3 DNA follows: TGTGCCAGCAGCGTAGTCCCAGACAGGGGGCCTGGAAACACCATATATTTT. Amino acids: CASSVVPDRGPGNTIYF.

The chain joins TRBV11-2 to TRBJ2-1; 9 bases agree with TRBD2. Trimming cost V 5 bases and J 8 bases; bases outside gene matches: 10. Germline values: CDR1 SGHAT, CDR2 FQNNGV. The CDR3 has 15 residues. The CDR3, as DNA: TGTGCCAGCAGCCGCCGGCGGGGCGGGGGGGATGAGCAGTTCTTC. This translates into CASSRRRGGGDEQFF. Filled out from reference TRBV11-2 and TRBJ2-1, the complete variable domain reads EAGVAQSPRYKIIEKRQSVAFWCNPISGHATLYWYQQILGQGPKLLIQFQNNGVVDDSQLPKDRFSAERLKGVDSTLKIQPAKLEDSAVYLCASSRRRGGGDEQFFGPGTRLTVL.

This clone has only one observation. The chain has TRBV19 and TRBJ2-4; 7 bases align to TRBD1. CDR3 size: 15 residues. Germline loops: CDR1 LNHDA, CDR2 SQIVND (reference sequence). Trimming took 5 bases from V and 7 from J; bases not matched to a gene: 11. The DNA for the CDR3 is TGTGCCAGTAGTCCCCCACAGGGGAATGGCAACATTCAGTACTTC. Protein product: CASSPPQGNGNIQYF.

The V gene is TRBV5-1, the J gene TRBJ2-3, with D possibly being TRBD2 (6 bases). V lost 0 bases to trimming and J lost 0 bases, with 11 bases between them. CDR1 and CDR2 from the germline V gene are SGHRS and YFSETQ. CDR3 length: 16 residues. CDR3 sequence reads: CASSLALAKSTDTQYF. The CDR3 nucleotides read TGCGCCAGCAGCTTGGCTCTAGCGAAAAGCACAGATACGCAGTATTTT.

The rearrangement links TRBV5-1 to TRBJ2-2, with D possibly TRBD2 on 5 matching bases. The CDR3 consists of 15 residues. V lost 0 bases to trimming and J lost 3 bases, with 9 bases between them. Germline CDR1 and CDR2: SGHRS and YFSETQ. The CDR3 loop is CASSLERMDTGELFF. CDR3 nucleotide sequence: TGCGCCAGCAGCTTGGAGCGGATGGACACCGGGGAGCTGTTTTTT.

V is TRBV6-5 and J is TRBJ2-7; 7 nucleotides align to TRBD1. V was clipped by 0 bases and J by 4 bases; unmatched bases: 6. Germline CDR1 MNHEY, CDR2 SVGAGI. This CDR3 comprises 15 residues. CDR3 in DNA: TGTGCCAGCAGTTACTCAACTCGACAGGGTTACGAGCAGTACTTC. Its protein is CASSYSTRQGYEQYF.